Listed here is a single TCR beta chain. What it binds is not known. The sample is drawn from a study of cytotoxic CD8 clonotypes in ibrutinib-treated CLL. Study-wide background: Productive templates averaged around 260,000 per sample, and productive rearrangements about 89,000. Overall study findings and caveats: On treatment, the uncommon public clonotypes contracted or remained stable.

The CDR3 covers 12 residues. The V gene lost 8 bases and the J gene lost 0 bases, with 8 bases spanning the gap. CDR1 is SEHNR and CDR2 is FQNEAQ in the germline V gene (reference sequence). Only in-frame clones appear in the TCRdb table, and some are missing; sequencing was by immunoSEQ multiplex PCR. The data show 300,000 or so clones, with 67% seen just once and roughly 6% held by the top ten. This receptor was identified in a human donor with chronic lymphocytic leukemia. The sample here was PBMCs, taken after 36 months of ibrutinib treatment. The rearrangement uses TRBV7-9 and TRBJ2-7; tentative D call: TRBD1 (6 bases). CDR3: CASGTSSYEQYF. The CDR3 region has the DNA TGTGCCAGCGGGACATCCTCCTACGAGCAGTACTTC.